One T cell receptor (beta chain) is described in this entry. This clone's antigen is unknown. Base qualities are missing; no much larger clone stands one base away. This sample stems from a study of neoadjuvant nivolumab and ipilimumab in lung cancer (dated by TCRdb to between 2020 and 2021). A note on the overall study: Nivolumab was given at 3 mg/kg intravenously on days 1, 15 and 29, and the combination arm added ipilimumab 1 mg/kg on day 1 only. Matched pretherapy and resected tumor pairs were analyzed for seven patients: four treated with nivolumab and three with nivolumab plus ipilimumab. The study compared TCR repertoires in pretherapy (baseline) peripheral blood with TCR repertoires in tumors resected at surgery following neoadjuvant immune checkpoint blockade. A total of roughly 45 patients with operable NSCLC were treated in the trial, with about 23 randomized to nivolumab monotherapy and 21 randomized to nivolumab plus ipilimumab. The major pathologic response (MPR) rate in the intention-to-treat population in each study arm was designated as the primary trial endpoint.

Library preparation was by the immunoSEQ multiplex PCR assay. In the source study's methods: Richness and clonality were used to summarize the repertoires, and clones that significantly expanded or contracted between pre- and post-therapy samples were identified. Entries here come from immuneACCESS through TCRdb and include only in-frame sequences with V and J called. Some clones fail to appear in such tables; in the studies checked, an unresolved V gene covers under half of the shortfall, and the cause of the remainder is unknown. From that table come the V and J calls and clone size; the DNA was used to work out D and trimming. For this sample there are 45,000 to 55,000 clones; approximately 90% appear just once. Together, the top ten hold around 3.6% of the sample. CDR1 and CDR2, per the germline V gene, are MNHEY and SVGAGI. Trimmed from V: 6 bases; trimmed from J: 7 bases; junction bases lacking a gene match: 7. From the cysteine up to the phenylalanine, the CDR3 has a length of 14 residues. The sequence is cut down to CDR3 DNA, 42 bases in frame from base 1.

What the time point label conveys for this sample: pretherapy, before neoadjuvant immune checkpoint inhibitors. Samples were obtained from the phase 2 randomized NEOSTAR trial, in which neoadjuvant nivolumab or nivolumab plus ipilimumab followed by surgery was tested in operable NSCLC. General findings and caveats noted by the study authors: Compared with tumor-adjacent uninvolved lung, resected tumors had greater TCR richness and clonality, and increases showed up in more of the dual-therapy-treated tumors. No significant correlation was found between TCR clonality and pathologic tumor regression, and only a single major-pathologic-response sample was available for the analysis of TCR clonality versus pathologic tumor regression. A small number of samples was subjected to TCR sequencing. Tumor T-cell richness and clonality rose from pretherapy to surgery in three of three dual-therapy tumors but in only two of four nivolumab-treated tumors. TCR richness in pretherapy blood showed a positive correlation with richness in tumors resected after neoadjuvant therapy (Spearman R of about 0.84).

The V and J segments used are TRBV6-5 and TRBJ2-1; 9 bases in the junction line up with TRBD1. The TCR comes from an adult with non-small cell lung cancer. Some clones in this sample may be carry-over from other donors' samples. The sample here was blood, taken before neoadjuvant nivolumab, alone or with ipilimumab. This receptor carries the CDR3 CASSPGTGRNEQFF. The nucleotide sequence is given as TGTGCCAGCAGCCCCGGGACAGGGCGGAATGAGCAGTTCTTC.